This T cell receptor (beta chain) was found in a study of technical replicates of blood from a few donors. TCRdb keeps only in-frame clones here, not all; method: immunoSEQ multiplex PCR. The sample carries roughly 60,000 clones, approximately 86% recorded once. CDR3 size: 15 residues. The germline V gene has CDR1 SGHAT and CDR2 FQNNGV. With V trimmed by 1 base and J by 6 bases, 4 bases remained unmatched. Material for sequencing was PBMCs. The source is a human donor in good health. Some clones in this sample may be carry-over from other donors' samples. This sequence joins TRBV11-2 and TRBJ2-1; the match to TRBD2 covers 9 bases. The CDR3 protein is CASSLGDSGSNEQFF. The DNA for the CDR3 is TGTGCCAGCAGCTTAGGGGATAGCGGGAGCAATGAGCAGTTCTTC.